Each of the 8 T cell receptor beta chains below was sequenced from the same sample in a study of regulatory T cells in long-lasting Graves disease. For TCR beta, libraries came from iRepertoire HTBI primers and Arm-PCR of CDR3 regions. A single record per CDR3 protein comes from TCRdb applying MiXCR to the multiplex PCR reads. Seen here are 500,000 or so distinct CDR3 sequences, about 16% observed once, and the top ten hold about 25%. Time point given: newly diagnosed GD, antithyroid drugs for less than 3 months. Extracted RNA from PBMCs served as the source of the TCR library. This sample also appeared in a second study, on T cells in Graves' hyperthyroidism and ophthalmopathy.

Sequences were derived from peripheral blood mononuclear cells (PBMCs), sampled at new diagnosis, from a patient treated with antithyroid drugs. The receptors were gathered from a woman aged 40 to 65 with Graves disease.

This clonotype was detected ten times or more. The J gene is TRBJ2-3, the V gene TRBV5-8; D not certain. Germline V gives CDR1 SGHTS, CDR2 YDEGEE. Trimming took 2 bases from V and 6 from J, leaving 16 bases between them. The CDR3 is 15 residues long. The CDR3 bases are TGTGCCAGCAGCTTTGGTGCACGGGTCGGGGATACGCAGTATTTT. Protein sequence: CASSFGARVGDTQYF.

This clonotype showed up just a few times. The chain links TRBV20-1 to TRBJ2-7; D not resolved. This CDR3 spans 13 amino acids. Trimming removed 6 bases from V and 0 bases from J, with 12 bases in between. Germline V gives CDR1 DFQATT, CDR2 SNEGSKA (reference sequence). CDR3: CSARTYLSYEQYF. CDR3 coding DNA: TGCAGTGCCCGGACGTACCTCTCCTACGAGCAGTACTTC.

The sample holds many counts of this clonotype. In nucleotides, the CDR3 is TGTGCCAGCAGTTCAGTGGGGTCTAACTATGGCTACACCTTC. Its protein is CASSSVGSNYGYTF. This sequence joins TRBV6-5 and TRBJ1-2; D gene ambiguous. The V end was cut by 4 bases, the J end by 0 bases, with 9 bases between. The CDR3 runs to 14 residues. The germline CDR1 and CDR2 sequences are MNHEY and SVGAGI.

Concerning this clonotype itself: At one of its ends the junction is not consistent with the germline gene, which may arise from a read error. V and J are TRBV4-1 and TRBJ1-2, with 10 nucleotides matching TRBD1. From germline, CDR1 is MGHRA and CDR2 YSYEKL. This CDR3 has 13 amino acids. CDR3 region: CASSQSWGQGYSF. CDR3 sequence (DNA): TGCGCCAGCAGCCAAAGTTGGGGACAGGGGTACTCCTTC.

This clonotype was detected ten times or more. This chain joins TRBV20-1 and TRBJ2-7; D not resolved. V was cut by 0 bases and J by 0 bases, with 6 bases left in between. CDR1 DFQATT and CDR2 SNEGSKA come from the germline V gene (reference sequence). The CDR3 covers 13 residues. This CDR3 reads CSAREQVSYEQYF. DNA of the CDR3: TGCAGTGCTAGAGAGCAGGTCTCCTACGAGCAGTACTTC.

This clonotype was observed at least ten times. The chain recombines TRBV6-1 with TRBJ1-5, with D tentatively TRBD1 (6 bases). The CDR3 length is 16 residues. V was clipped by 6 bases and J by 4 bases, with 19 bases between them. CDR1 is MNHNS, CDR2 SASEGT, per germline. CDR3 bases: TGTGCCAGCAGAGAGACAGGTGGGGGGTTTAATCAGCCCCAGCATTTT. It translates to CASRETGGGFNQPQHF.

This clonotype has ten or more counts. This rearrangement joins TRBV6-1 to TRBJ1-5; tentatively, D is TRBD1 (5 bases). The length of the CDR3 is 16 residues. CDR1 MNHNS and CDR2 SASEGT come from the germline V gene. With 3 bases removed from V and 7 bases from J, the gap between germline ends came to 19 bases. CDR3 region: CASSEAQDIIGQPQHF. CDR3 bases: TGTGCCAGCAGTGAGGCGCAGGACATTATAGGGCAGCCCCAGCATTTT.

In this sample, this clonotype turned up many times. CDR3 sequence (DNA): TGTGCCAGCAGTGAAGACGGACAGGACCCATATGGCTACACCTTC. Encoded protein: CASSEDGQDPYGYTF. The chain uses TRBV6-1 and TRBJ1-2; 7 nucleotides align to TRBD1. Unmatched junction bases numbered 7, after V lost 1 base and J lost 5 bases. The germline V gene has CDR1 MNHNS and CDR2 SASEGT. The length of the CDR3 is 15 residues.